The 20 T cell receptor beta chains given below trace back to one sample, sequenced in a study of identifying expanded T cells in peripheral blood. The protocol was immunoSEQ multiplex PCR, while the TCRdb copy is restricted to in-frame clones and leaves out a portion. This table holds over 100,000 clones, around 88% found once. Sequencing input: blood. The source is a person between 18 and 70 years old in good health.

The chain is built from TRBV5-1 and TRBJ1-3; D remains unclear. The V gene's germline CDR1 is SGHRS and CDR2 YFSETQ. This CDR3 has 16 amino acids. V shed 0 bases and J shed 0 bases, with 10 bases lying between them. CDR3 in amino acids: CASSLEGSVSGNTIYF. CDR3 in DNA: TGCGCCAGCAGCTTGGAAGGGTCGGTCTCTGGAAACACCATATATTTT.

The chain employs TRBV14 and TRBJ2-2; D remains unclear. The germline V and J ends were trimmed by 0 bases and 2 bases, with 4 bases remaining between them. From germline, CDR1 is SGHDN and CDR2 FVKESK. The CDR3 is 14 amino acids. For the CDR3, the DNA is TGTGCCAGCAGCCAAGACAGCAACACCGGGGAGCTGTTTTTT. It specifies CASSQDSNTGELFF.

The CDR3 loop reads CASSLGKISYNEQFF. CDR3 sequence (DNA): TGTGCCAGCAGTTTAGGAAAGATCTCCTACAATGAGCAGTTCTTC. The chain joins TRBV28 to TRBJ2-1; D gene ambiguous. Germline loops: CDR1 MDHEN, CDR2 SYDVKM. With 2 bases removed from V and 0 bases from J, the gap between germline ends came to 8 bases. This CDR3 is built from 15 residues.

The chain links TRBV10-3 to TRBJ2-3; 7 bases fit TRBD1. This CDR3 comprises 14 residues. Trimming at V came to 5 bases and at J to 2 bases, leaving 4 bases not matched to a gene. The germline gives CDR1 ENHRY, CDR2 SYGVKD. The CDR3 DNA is TGTGCCATCAGTTCCGGGACAGCCACAGATACGCAGTATTTT. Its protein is CAISSGTATDTQYF.

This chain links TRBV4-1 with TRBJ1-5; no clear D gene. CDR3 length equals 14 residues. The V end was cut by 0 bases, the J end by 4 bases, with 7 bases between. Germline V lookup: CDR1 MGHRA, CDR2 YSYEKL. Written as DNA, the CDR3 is TGCGCCAGCAGCCAAGATCCCTCAAATCAGCCCCAGCATTTT. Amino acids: CASSQDPSNQPQHF.

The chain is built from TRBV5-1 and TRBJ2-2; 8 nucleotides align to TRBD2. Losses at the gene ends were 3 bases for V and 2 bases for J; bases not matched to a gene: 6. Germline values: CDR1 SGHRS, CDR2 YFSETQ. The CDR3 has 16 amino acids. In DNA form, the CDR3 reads TGCGCCAGCAGCTCGACTAGCGCGTTAAACACCGGGGAGCTGTTTTTT. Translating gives CASSSTSALNTGELFF.

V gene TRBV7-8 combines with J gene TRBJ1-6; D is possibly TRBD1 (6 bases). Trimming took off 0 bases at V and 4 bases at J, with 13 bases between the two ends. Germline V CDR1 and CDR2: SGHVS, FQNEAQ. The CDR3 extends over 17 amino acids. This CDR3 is CASSLAFSTGYNSPLHF. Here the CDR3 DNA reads TGTGCCAGCAGCTTAGCCTTCAGTACAGGGTATAATTCACCCCTCCACTTT.

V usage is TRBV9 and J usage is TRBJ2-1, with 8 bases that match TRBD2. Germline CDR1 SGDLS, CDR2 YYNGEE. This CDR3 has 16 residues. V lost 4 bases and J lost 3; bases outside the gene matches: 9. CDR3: CASSQAAGAYYNEQFF. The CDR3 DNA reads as TGTGCCAGCAGCCAGGCAGCGGGGGCCTACTACAATGAGCAGTTCTTC.

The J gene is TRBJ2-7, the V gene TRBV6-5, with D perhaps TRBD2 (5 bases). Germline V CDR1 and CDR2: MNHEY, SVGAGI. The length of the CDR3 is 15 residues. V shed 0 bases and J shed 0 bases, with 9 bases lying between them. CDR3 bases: TGTGCCAGCAGTTACTCAAGAGGGAGCTCCTACGAGCAGTACTTC. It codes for CASSYSRGSSYEQYF.

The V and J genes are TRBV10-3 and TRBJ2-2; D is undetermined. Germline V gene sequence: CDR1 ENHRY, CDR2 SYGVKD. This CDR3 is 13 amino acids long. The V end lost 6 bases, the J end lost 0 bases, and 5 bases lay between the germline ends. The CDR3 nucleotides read TGTGCCATCAGAGACGCGAACACCGGGGAGCTGTTTTTT. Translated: CAIRDANTGELFF.

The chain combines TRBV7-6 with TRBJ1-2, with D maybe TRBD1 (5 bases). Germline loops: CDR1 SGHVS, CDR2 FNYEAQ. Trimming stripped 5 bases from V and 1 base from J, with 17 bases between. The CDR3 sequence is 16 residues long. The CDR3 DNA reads TGTGCCAGCAGCCCCCAGCGGGGCTCTTTTAACTATGGCTACACCTTC. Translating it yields CASSPQRGSFNYGYTF.

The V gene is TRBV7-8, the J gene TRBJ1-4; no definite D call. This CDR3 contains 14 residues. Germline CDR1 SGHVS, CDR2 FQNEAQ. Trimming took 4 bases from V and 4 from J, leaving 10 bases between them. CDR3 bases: TGTGCCAGCAGCTACGACGGATATAATGAAAAACTGTTTTTT. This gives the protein CASSYDGYNEKLFF.

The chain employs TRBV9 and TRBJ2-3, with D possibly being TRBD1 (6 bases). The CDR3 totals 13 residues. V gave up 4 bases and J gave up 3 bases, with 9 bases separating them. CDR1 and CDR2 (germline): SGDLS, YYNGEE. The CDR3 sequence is CASSTQGTDTQYF. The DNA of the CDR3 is TGTGCCAGCAGCACTCAGGGGACAGATACGCAGTATTTT.

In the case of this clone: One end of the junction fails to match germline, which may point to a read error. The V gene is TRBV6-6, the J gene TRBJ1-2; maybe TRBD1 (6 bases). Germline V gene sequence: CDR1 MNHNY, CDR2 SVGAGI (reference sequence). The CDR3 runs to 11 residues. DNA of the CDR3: TGTGCCAGCAGTTACTCGGTGGACAGAAACTTC. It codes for CASSYSVDRNF.

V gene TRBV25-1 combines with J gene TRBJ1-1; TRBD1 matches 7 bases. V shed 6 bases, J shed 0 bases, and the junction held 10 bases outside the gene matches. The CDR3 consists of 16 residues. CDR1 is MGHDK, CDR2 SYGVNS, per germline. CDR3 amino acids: CASRGTEIFMNTEAFF. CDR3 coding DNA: TGTGCCAGCAGGGGGACAGAAATATTTATGAACACTGAAGCTTTCTTT.

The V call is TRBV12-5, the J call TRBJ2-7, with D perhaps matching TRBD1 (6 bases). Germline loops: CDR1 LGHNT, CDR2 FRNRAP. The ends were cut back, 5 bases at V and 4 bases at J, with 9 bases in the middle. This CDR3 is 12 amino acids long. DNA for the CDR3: TGTGCTAGTGGTACAGGGAAGTACGAGCAGTACTTC. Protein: CASGTGKYEQYF.

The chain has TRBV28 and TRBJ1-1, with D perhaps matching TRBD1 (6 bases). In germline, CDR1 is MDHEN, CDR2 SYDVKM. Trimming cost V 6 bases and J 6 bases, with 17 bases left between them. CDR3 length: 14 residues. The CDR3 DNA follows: TGTGCCAGCAGCCTGACAGGTTACGAGGCTGAAGCTTTCTTT. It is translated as CASSLTGYEAEAFF.

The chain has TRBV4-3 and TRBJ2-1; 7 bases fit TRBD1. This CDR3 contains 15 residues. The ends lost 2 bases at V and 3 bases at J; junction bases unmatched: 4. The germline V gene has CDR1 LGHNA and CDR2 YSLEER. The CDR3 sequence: CASSQLDRVYNEQFF. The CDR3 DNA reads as TGCGCCAGCAGCCAACTCGACAGGGTCTACAATGAGCAGTTCTTC.

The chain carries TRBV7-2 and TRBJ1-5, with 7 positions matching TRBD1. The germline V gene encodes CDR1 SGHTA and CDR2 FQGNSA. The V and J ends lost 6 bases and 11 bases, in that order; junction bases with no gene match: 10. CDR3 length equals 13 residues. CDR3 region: CASSQGGGVAQHF. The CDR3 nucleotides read TGTGCCAGCAGTCAGGGGGGGGGCGTGGCCCAGCATTTT. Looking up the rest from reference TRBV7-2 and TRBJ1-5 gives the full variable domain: GAGVSQSPSNKVTEKGKDVELRCDPISGHTALYWYRQSLGQGLEFLIYFQGNSAPDKSGLPSDRFSAERTGGSVSTLTIQRTQQEDSAVYLCASSQGGGVAQHFGDGTRLSIL.

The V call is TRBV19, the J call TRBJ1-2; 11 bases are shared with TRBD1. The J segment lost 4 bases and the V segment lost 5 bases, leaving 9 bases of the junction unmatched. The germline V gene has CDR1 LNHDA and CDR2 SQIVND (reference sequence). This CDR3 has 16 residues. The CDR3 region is CASSLRTGGAGYGYTF. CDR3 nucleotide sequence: TGTGCCAGTAGTCTACGGACAGGGGGCGCCGGCTATGGCTACACCTTC.